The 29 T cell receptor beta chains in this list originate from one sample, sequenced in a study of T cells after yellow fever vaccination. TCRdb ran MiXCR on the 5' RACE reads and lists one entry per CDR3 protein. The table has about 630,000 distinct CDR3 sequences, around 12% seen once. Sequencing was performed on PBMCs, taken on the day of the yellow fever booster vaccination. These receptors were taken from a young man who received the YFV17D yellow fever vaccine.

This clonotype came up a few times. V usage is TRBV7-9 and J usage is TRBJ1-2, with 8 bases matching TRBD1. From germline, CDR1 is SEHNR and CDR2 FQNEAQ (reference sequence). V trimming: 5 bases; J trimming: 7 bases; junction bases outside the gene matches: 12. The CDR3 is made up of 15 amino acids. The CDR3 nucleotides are TGTGCCAGCAGCCTAACGACAGGGGATAGCATTGGCTACACCTTC. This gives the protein CASSLTTGDSIGYTF.

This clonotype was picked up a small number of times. CDR3 amino acids: CASSWGDRGGYEQYF. CDR3 nucleotides: TGCGCCAGCAGCTGGGGGGACAGGGGCGGCTACGAGCAGTACTTC. The V gene is TRBV5-1, the J gene TRBJ2-7, with 10 bases matching TRBD1. The germline gives CDR1 SGHRS, CDR2 YFSETQ. The CDR3 consists of 15 residues. The trim removed 3 bases at V and 3 bases at J, leaving 6 bases unmatched.

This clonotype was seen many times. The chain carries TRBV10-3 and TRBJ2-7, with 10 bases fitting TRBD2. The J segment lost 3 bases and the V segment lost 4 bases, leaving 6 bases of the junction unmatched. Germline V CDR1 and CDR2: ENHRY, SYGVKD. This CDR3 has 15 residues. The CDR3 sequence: CAISVAGTSVYEQYF. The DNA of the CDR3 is TGTGCCATCAGTGTAGCCGGGACTAGCGTCTACGAGCAGTACTTC.

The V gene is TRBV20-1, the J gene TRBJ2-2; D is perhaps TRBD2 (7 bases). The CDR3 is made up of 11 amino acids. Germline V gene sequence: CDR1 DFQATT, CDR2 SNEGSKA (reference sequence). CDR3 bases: TGCAGCGTGGGGGGGCACGGGGAGCTGTTTTTT. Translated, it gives CSVGGHGELFF.

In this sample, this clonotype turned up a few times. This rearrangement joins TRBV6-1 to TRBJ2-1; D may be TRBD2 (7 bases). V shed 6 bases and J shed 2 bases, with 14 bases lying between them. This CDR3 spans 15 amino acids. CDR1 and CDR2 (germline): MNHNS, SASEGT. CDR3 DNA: TGTGCCAGCAGCCACACAGGGAGGGCCTACAATGAGCAGTTCTTC. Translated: CASSHTGRAYNEQFF.

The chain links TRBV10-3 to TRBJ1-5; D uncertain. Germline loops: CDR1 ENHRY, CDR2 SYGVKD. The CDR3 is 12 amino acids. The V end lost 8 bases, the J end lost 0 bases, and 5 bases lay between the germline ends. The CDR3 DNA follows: TGTGCCATCTCGAGTAGCAATCAGCCCCAGCATTTT. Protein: CAISSSNQPQHF.

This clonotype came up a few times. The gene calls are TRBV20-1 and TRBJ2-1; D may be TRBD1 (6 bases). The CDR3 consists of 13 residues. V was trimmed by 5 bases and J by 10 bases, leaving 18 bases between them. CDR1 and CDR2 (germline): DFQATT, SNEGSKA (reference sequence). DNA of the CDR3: TGCAGTGCTGCCGACAGGTTCTTAACCGAGCAGTTCTTC. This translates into CSAADRFLTEQFF.

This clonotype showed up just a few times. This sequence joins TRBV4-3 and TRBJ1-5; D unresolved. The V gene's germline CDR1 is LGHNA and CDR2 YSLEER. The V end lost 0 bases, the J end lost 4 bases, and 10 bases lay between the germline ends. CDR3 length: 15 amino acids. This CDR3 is CASSQDRQVNQPQHF. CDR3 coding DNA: TGCGCCAGCAGCCAAGATCGGCAGGTTAATCAGCCCCAGCATTTT.

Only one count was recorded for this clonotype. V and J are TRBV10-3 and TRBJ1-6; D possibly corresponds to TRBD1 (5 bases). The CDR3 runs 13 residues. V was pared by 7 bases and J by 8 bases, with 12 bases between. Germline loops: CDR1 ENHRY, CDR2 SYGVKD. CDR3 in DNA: TGTGCCATCACCGAGGGGTTGGATTCACCCCTCCACTTT. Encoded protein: CAITEGLDSPLHF.

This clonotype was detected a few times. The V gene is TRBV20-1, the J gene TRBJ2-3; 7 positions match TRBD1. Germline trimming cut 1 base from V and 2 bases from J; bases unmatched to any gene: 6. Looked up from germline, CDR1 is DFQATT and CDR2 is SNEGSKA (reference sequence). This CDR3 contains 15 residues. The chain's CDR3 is CSARAGTANTDTQYF. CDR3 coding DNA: TGCAGTGCTAGAGCCGGGACAGCAAACACAGATACGCAGTATTTT.

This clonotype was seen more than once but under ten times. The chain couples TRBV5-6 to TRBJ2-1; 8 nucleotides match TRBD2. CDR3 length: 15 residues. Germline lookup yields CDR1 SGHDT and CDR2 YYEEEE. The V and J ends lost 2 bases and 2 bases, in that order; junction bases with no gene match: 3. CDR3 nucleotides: TGTGCCAGCAGCTTACTAGCGGACACCTACAATGAGCAGTTCTTC. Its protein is CASSLLADTYNEQFF. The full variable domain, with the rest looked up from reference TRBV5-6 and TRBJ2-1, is DAGVTQSPTHLIKTRGQQVTLRCSPKSGHDTVSWYQQALGQGPQFIFQYYEEEERQRGNFPDRFSGHQFPNYSSELNVNALLLGDSALYLCASSLLADTYNEQFFGPGTRLTVL.

CDR3 sequence (DNA): TGTGCCAGCAGCGTCCGAGAAGATTCACCCCTCCACTTT. Its translation: CASSVREDSPLHF. This chain joins TRBV6-1 and TRBJ1-6; D unresolved. This CDR3 spans 13 amino acids. Germline lookup yields CDR1 MNHNS and CDR2 SASEGT. The ends were cut back, 6 bases at V and 8 bases at J, with 11 bases in the middle.

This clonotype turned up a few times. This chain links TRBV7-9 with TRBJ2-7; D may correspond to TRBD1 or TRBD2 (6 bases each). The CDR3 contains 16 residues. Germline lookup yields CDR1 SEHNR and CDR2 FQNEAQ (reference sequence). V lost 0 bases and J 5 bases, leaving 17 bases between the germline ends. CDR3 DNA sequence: TGTGCCAGCAGCTTAGCCCGCGGACTGGGGGGCGACGAGCAGTACTTC. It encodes CASSLARGLGGDEQYF.

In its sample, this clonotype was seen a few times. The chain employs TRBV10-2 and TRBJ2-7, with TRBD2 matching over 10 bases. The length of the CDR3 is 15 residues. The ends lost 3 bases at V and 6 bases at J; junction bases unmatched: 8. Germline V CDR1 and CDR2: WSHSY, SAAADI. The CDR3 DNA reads TGCGCCAGCAGTGAACGAGCGGGAGGGCTGGCCGAGCAGTACTTC. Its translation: CASSERAGGLAEQYF.

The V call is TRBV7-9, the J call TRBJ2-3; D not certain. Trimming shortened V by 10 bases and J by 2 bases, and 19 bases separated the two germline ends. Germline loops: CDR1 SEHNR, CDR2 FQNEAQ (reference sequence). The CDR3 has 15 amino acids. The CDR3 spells CAIATVQTYTDTQYF. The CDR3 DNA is TGTGCCATAGCCACCGTCCAGACTTACACAGATACGCAGTATTTT.

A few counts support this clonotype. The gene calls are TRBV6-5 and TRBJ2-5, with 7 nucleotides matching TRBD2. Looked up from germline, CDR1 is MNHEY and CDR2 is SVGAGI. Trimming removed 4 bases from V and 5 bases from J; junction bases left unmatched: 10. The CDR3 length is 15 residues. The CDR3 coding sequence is TGTGCCAGCAGTTTCGCGGGAGAATGGGCGGAGACCCAGTACTTC. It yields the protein CASSFAGEWAETQYF.

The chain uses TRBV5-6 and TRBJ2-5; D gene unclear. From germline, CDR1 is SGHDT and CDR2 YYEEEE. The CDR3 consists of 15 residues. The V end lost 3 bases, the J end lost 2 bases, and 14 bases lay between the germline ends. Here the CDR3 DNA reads TGTGCCAGCAGCTCTGTCCAACCGATTCAAGAGACCCAGTACTTC. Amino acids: CASSSVQPIQETQYF.

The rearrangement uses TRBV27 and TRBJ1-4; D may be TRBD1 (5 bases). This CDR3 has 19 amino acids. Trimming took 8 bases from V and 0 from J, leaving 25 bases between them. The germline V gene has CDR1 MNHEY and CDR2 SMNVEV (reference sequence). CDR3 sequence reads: CASPWGGSFARATNEKLFF. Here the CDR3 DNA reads TGTGCCAGCCCCTGGGGGGGGTCTTTTGCTCGTGCAACTAATGAAAAACTGTTTTTT.

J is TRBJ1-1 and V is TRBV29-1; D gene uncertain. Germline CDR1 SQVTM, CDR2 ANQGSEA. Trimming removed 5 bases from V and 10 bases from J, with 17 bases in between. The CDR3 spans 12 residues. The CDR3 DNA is TGCAGCGTTTTTGATGCCTCTCGTACAGCTTTCTTT. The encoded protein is CSVFDASRTAFF.

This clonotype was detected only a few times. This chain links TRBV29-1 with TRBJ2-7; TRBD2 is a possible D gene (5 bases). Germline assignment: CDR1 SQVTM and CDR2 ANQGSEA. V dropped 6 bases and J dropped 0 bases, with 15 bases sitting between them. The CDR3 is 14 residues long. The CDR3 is CSVALLAASYEQYF. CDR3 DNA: TGCAGCGTCGCCCTCCTAGCAGCCTCCTACGAGCAGTACTTC.

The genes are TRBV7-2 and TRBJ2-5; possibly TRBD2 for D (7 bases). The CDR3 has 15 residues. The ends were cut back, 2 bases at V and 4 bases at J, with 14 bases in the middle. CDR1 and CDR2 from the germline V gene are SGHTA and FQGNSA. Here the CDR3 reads CASSLQGGGGETQYF. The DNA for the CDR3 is TGTGCCAGCAGCTTACAGGGAGGGGGAGGAGAGACCCAGTACTTC.

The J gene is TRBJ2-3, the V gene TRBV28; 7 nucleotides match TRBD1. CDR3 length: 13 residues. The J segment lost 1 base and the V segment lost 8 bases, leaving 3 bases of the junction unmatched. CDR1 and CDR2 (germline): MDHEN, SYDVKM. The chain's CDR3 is CASHRGGTDTQYF. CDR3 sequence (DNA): TGTGCCAGCCACAGGGGTGGCACAGATACGCAGTATTTT.

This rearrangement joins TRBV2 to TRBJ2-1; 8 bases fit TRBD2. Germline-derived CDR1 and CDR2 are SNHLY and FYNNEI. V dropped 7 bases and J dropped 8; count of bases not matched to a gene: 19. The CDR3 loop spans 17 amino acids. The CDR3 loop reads CASTLREREFSGDEQFF. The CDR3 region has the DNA TGTGCCAGCACCCTAAGGGAGCGGGAGTTCTCTGGGGATGAGCAGTTCTTC. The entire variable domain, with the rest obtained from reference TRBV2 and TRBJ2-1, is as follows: EPEVTQTPSHQVTQMGQEVILRCVPISNHLYFYWYRQILGQKVEFLVSFYNNEISEKSEIFDDQFSVERPDGSNFTLKIRSTKLEDSAMYFCASTLREREFSGDEQFFGPGTRLTVL.

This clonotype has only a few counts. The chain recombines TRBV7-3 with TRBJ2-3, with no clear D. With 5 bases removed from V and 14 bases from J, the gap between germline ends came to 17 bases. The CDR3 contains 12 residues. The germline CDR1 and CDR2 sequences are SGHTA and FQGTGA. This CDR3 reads CASSLDTPWLYF. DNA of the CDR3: TGTGCCAGCAGCCTAGACACTCCCTGGCTGTATTTT.

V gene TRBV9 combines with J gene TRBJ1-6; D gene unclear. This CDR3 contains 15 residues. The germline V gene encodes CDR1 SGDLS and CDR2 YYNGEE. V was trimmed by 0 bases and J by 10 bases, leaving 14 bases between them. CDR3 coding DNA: TGTGCCAGCAGCGTAGAGCCCGGATGGGAATCACCCCTCCACTTT. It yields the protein CASSVEPGWESPLHF.

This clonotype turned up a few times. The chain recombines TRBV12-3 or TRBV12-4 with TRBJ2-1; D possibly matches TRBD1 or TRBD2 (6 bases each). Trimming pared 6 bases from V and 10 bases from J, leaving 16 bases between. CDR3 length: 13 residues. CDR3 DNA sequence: TGTGCCAGCAGGGATGGAGGGGGGAACGAGCAGTTCTTC. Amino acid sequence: CASRDGGGNEQFF.

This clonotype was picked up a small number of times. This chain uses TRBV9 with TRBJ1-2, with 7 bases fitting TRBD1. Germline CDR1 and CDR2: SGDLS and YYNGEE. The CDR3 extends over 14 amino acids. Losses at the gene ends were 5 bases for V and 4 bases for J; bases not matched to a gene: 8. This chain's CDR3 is CASRGGTAGYGYTF. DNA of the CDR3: TGTGCCAGCAGGGGGGGGACAGCTGGCTATGGCTACACCTTC.

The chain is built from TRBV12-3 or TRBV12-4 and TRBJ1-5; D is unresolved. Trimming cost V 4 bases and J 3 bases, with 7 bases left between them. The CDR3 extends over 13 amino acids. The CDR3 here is CASSWGTNQPQHF. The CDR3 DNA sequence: TGTGCCAGCAGTTGGGGTACCAATCAGCCCCAGCATTTT.

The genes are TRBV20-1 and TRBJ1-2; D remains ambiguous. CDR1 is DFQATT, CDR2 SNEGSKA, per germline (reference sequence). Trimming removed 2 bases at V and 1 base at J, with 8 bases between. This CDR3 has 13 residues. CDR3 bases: TGCAGTGCTAGATTTTCGGTTAACTATGGCTACACCTTC. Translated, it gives CSARFSVNYGYTF.